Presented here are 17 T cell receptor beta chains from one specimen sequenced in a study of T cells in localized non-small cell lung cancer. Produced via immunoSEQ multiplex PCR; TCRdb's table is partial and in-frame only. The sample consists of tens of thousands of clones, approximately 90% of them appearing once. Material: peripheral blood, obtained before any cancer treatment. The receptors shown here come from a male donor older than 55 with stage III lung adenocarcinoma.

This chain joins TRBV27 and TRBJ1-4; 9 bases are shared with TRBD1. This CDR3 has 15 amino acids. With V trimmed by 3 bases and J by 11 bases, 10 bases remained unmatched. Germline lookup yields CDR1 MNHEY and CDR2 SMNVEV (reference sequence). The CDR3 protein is CASSLGTGLFGKLFF. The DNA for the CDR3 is TGTGCCAGCAGTTTGGGGACAGGGCTATTTGGGAAACTGTTTTTT.

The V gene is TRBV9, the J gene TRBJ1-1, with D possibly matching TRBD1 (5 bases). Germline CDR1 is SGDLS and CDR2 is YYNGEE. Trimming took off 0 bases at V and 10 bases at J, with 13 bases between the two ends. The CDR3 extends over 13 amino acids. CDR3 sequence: CASSVDRQGTAFF. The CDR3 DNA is TGTGCCAGCAGCGTAGACCGTCAGGGAACAGCTTTCTTT.

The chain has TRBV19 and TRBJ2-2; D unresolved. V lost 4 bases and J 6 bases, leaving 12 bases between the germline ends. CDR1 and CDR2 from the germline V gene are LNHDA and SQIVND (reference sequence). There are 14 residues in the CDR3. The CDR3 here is CASSTKGWAGELFF. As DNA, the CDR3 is TGTGCCAGTAGTACTAAAGGTTGGGCCGGGGAGCTGTTTTTT.

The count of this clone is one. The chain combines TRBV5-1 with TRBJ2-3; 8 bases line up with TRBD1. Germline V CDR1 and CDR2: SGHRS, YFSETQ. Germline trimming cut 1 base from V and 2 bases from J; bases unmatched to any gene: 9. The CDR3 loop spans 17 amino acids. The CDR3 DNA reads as TGCGCCAGCAGCTTGAAGTCTTTGGGACAGGACACAGATACGCAGTATTTT. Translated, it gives CASSLKSLGQDTDTQYF.

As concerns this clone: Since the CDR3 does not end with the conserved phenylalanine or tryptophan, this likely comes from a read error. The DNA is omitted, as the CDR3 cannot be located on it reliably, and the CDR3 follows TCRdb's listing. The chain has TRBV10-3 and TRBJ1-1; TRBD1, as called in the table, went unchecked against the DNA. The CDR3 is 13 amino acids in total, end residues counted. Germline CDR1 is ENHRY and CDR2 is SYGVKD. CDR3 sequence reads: CASRGARGRGAVA.

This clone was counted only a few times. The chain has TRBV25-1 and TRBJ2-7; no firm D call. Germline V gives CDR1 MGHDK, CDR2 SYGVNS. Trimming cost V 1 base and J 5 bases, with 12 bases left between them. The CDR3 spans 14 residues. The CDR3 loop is CASSELGGTDEQYF. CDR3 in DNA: TGTGCCAGCAGTGAATTGGGCGGTACCGACGAGCAGTACTTC.

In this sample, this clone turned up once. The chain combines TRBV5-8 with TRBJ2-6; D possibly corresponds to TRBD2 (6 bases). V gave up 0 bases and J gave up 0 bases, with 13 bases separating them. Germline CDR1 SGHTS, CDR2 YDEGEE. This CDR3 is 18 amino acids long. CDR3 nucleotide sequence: TGTGCCAGCAGCTTGGGGTTAGCGGCAGCCTCTGGGGCCAACGTCCTGACTTTC. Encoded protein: CASSLGLAAASGANVLTF. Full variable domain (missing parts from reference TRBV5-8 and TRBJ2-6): EAGVTQSPTHLIKTRGQQATLRCSPISGHTSVYWYQQALGLGLQFLLWYDEGEERNRGNFPPRFSGRQFPNYSSELNVNALELEDSALYLCASSLGLAAASGANVLTFGAGSRLTVL.

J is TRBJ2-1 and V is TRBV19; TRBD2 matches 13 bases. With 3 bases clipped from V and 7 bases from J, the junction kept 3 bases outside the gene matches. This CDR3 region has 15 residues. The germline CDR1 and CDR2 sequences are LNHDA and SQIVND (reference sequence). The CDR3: CASSIGTSGANEQFF. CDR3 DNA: TGTGCCAGTAGTATTGGGACTAGCGGGGCAAATGAGCAGTTCTTC.

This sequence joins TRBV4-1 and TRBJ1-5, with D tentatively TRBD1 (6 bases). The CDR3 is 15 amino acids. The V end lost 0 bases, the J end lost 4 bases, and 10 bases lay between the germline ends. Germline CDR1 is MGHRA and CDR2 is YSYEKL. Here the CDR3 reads CASSQDGQLNQPQHF. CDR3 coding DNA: TGCGCCAGCAGCCAAGATGGACAGCTAAATCAGCCCCAGCATTTT.

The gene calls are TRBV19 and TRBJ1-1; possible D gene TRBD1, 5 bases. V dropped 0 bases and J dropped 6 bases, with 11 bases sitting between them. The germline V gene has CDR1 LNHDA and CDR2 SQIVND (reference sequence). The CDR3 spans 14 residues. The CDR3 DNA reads TGTGCCAGTAGTATAGAACACAGGAGGGCTGAAGCTTTCTTT. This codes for CASSIEHRRAEAFF.

In DNA form, the CDR3 reads TGTGCCAGCACGGTCGGGACATCGGATTCACCCCTCCACTTT. Residues: CASTVGTSDSPLHF. The chain carries TRBV28 and TRBJ1-6; maybe TRBD1 (6 bases). Per germline, CDR1 MDHEN and CDR2 SYDVKM. The CDR3 contains 14 residues. The V end was cut by 7 bases, the J end by 8 bases, with 15 bases between.

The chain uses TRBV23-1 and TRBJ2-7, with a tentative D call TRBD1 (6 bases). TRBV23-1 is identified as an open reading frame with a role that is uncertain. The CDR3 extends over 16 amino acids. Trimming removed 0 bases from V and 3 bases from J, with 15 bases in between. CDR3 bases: TGCGCCAGCAGTCAATCAGGGGGTCCCTCTAGCTACGAGCAGTACTTC. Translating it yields CASSQSGGPSSYEQYF.

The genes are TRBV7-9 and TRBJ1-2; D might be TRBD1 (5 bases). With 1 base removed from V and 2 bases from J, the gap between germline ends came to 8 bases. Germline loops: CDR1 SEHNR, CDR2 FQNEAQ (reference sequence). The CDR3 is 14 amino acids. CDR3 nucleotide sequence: TGTGCCAGCAGCTTAGATGGGACGAACTATGGCTACACCTTC. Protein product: CASSLDGTNYGYTF.

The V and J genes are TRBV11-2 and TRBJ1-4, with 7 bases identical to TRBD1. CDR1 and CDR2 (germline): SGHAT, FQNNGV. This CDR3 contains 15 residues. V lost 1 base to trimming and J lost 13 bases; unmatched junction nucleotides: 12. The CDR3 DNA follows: TGTGCCAGCAGCTTAGGGGCAACAGGGGCAAGCGGACTGTTTTTT. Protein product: CASSLGATGASGLFF.

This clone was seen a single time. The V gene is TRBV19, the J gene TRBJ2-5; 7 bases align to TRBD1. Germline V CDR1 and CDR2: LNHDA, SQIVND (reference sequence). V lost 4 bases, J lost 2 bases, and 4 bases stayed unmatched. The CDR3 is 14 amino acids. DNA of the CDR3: TGTGCCAGTAGTAAGGGACAGAAACAAGAGACCCAGTACTTC. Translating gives CASSKGQKQETQYF. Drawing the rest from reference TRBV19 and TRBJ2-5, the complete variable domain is DGGITQSPKYLFRKEGQNVTLSCEQNLNHDAMYWYRQDPGQGLRLIYYSQIVNDFQKGDIAEGYSVSREKKESFPLTVTSAQKNPTAFYLCASSKGQKQETQYFGPGTRLLVL.

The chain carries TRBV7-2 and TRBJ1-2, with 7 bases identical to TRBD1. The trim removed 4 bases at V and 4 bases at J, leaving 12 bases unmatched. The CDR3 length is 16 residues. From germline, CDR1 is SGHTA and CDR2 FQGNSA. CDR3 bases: TGTGCCAGCAGCTCGTCGGGGACAGTTACCACCTATGGCTACACCTTC. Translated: CASSSSGTVTTYGYTF.

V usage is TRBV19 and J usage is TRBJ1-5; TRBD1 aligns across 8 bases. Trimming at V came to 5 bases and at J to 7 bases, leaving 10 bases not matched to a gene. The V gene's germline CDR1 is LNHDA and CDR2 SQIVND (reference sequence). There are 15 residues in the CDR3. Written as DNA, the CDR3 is TGTGCCAGTAGTTTCGGACAGGGAACGAACCAGCCCCAGCATTTT. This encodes CASSFGQGTNQPQHF.